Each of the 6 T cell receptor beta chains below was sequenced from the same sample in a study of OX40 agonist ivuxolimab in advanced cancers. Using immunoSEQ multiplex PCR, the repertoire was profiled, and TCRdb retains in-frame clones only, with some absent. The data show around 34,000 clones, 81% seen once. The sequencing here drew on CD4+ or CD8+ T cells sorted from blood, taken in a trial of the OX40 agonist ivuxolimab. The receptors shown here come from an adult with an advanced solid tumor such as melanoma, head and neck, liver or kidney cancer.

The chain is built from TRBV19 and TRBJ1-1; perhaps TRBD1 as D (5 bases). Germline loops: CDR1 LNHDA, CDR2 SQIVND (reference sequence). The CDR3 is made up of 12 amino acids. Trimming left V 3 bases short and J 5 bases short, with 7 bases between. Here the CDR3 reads CASSMKGTEAFF. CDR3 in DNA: TGTGCCAGTAGTATGAAGGGGACTGAAGCTTTCTTT.

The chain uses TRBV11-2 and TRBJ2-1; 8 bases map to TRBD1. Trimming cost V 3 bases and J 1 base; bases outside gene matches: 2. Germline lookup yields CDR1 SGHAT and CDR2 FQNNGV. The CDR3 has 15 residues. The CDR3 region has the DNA TGTGCCAGCAGCTTCAGACAGGGGTCCTACAATGAGCAGTTCTTC. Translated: CASSFRQGSYNEQFF.

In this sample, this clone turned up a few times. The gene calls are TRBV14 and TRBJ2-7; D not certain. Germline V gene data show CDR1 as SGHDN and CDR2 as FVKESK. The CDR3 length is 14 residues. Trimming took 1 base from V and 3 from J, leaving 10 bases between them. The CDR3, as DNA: TGTGCCAGCAGCCAAGGTTTGGCCTTCTACGAGCAGTACTTC. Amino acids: CASSQGLAFYEQYF.

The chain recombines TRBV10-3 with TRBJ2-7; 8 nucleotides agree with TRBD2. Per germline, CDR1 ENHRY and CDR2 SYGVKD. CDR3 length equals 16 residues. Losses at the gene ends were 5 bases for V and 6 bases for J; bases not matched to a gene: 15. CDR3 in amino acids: CAISHTSGRTPLEQYF. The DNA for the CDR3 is TGTGCCATCAGTCATACTAGCGGAAGAACCCCCCTCGAGCAGTACTTC.

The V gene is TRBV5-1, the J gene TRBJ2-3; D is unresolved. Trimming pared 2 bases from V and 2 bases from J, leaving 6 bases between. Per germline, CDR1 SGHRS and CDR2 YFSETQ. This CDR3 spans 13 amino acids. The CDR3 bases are TGCGCCAGCAGCTTAACCGTCACAGATACGCAGTATTTT. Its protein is CASSLTVTDTQYF.

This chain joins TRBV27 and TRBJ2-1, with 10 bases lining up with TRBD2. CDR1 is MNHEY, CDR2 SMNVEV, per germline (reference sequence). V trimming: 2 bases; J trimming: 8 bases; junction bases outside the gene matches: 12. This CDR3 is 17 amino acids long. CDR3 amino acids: CASSLSTRAGGPHEQFF. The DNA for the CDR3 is TGTGCCAGCAGTTTAAGCACTCGAGCGGGAGGGCCCCATGAGCAGTTCTTC.